This TCR beta chain is drawn from a study of T cell changes during pregnancy in multiple sclerosis. TCRdb's copy holds only in-frame clones and misses some; the assay was immunoSEQ multiplex PCR. Of 95,000 to 150,000 clones listed, over 85% were seen once; the top ten hold approximately 6.2%. Germline lookup yields CDR1 GTSNPN and CDR2 SVGIG (reference sequence). The CDR3 runs to 11 residues. V was shortened by 4 bases and J by 11 bases, with 11 bases between the two germline ends. Sequenced here: peripheral blood, sampled before pregnancy. The source of this sequence is a female donor with multiple sclerosis, enrolled in a pregnancy study. The rearrangement uses TRBV30 and TRBJ1-4; unclear D gene. CDR3 residues: CAWKIRGKLFF. The CDR3 bases are TGTGCCTGGAAAATTCGCGGGAAACTGTTTTTT.